Shown below are 19 T cell receptor beta chains from a single sample sequenced in a study of graft-versus-host responses after intestinal transplantation. Produced via immunoSEQ multiplex PCR; TCRdb's table is partial and in-frame only. Of roughly 99,000 clones listed, about 84% were seen once; the top ten hold over 1.3%. The specimen comprised PBMCs, sampled 255 days after intestinal transplant. The receptors here all came from a human patient who received an intestinal transplant, so some T cells may come from the graft donor.

This chain uses TRBV7-6 with TRBJ1-2; 7 bases line up with TRBD1. Germline assignment: CDR1 SGHVS and CDR2 FNYEAQ. The length of the CDR3 is 15 residues. The V segment lost 0 bases and the J segment 6 bases; nucleotides outside the gene matches: 7. The CDR3 coding sequence is TGTGCCAGCAGCTTAGCGGGCAGGGGGTTGGATGGCTACACCTTC. Translated, it gives CASSLAGRGLDGYTF.

V usage is TRBV27 and J usage is TRBJ1-2; 7 positions agree with TRBD1. The J segment lost 8 bases and the V segment lost 5 bases, leaving 8 bases of the junction unmatched. This CDR3 has 13 residues. The germline CDR1 and CDR2 sequences are MNHEY and SMNVEV (reference sequence). CDR3 sequence: CASSPLDRAGYTF. The CDR3 bases are TGTGCCAGCAGTCCCCTAGACAGGGCGGGCTACACCTTC.

A word on this clone: One end of the junction fails to match germline, which may point to a read error. The V call is TRBV2, the J call TRBJ1-3; tentatively, D is TRBD1 (5 bases). CDR3 size: 13 residues. Germline V gene data show CDR1 as SNHLY and CDR2 as FYNNEI. CDR3 protein: CASSEVSDVRGSF. CDR3 in DNA: TGTGCCAGCAGTGAAGTTTCGGACGTCCGGGGCAGTTTT.

In its sample, this clone was seen a few times. The chain couples TRBV28 to TRBJ1-5; no clear D gene. Looked up from germline, CDR1 is MDHEN and CDR2 is SYDVKM. The CDR3 has 13 residues. V was trimmed by 7 bases and J by 1 base, leaving 8 bases between them. CDR3 amino acids: CASTAGSNQPQHF. The CDR3, as DNA: TGTGCCAGCACTGCGGGAAGCAATCAGCCCCAGCATTTT.

The chain has TRBV28 and TRBJ2-6; TRBD1 might be the D (5 bases). The CDR3 runs to 18 residues. Deletions cut 4 bases from V and 0 bases from J, with 16 bases between. Germline CDR1 reads MDHEN; CDR2 reads SYDVKM. The CDR3 DNA reads TGTGCCAGCAGTTATCGGACACGAACGCTCTCTGGGGCCAACGTCCTGACTTTC. Translated: CASSYRTRTLSGANVLTF.

The J gene is TRBJ2-2, the V gene TRBV6-1, with 7 bases identical to TRBD2. This CDR3 is built from 12 residues. Looked up from germline, CDR1 is MNHNS and CDR2 is SASEGT. Trimming took 8 bases from V and 6 from J; bases not matched to a gene: 3. CDR3: CASGRGSGELFF. CDR3 bases: TGTGCCAGCGGGAGGGGTTCCGGGGAGCTGTTTTTT.

This chain links TRBV27 with TRBJ2-7, with 7 bases lining up with TRBD1. There are 16 residues in the CDR3. Per the germline V gene, CDR1 is MNHEY and CDR2 is SMNVEV (reference sequence). V gave up 7 bases and J gave up 2 bases; unmatched junction bases: 14. The CDR3 sequence is CASISLGKGAAYEQYF. The CDR3 coding sequence is TGTGCCAGCATTTCCTTGGGGAAGGGGGCGGCCTACGAGCAGTACTTC.

This chain uses TRBV28 with TRBJ2-2, with a tentative D call TRBD1 (5 bases). V dropped 3 bases and J dropped 5 bases, with 7 bases sitting between them. The CDR3 totals 13 residues. The germline V gene has CDR1 MDHEN and CDR2 SYDVKM. In DNA form, the CDR3 reads TGTGCCAGCAGTTTGTACAGGACCGGGGAGCTGTTTTTT. This sequence encodes CASSLYRTGELFF.

This chain connects TRBV5-4 to TRBJ1-1; a weak D match, TRBD1 (5 bases). CDR1 and CDR2 from the germline V gene are SGHNT and YYREEE (reference sequence). The CDR3 loop spans 16 amino acids. V was shortened by 7 bases and J by 2 bases, with 21 bases between the two germline ends. In DNA form, the CDR3 reads TGTGCCAGCGACGGGAACCTACAGGTGTCTAACACTGAAGCTTTCTTT. Translated, it gives CASDGNLQVSNTEAFF.

This clone was detected once. V and J are TRBV19 and TRBJ2-2, with a tentative D call TRBD1 (6 bases). This CDR3 has 12 residues. Trimming stripped 10 bases from V and 6 bases from J, with 12 bases between. Germline V gene lookup returns CDR1 LNHDA and CDR2 SQIVND (reference sequence). The CDR3 DNA is TGTGCCACCACAGGGCTCGCCGGGGAGCTGTTTTTT. This sequence encodes CATTGLAGELFF. Full variable domain (rest looked up from reference TRBV19 and TRBJ2-2): DGGITQSPKYLFRKEGQNVTLSCEQNLNHDAMYWYRQDPGQGLRLIYYSQIVNDFQKGDIAEGYSVSREKKESFPLTVTSAQKNPTAFYLCATTGLAGELFFGEGSRLTVL.

This chain links TRBV28 with TRBJ2-2, with 11 bases that match TRBD1. The junction had 2 bases not matched to a gene; V was cut back by 5 bases and J by 0 bases. The CDR3 contains 16 residues. Germline V CDR1 and CDR2: MDHEN, SYDVKM. CDR3 protein: CASSGTGGPNTGELFF. In DNA, the CDR3 is TGTGCCAGCAGTGGGACAGGGGGGCCGAACACCGGGGAGCTGTTTTTT.

V usage is TRBV18 and J usage is TRBJ2-7, with D hard to call. Germline V CDR1 and CDR2: KGHSH, LQKENI. Trimming shortened V by 4 bases and J by 7 bases, and 8 bases separated the two germline ends. The CDR3 contains 11 residues. The CDR3 DNA reads TGTGCCAGCTCACTTTCCTTTGAGCAGTACTTC. Its translation: CASSLSFEQYF.

The V and J genes are TRBV27 and TRBJ1-2; no clear D gene. CDR3 length equals 17 residues. Germline lookup yields CDR1 MNHEY and CDR2 SMNVEV (reference sequence). V lost 4 bases to trimming and J lost 4 bases, with 22 bases between them. In DNA, the CDR3 is TGTGCCAGCAGTTCTATACCCCTACAATCAGAGGCCTATGGCTACACCTTC. Translation: CASSSIPLQSEAYGYTF.

This rearrangement joins TRBV6-6 to TRBJ2-1; 8 nucleotides match TRBD1. The CDR3 is 14 residues long. J lost 6 bases, V lost 5 bases, and 6 bases had no gene match. CDR1 is MNHNY, CDR2 SVGAGI, per germline (reference sequence). This chain's CDR3 is CASSAAGTGNEQFF. CDR3 coding DNA: TGTGCCAGCAGTGCTGCTGGGACAGGCAATGAGCAGTTCTTC.

This clone appeared once. The chain joins TRBV7-2 to TRBJ1-3; D is uncertain. V dropped 5 bases and J dropped 7 bases, with 9 bases sitting between them. CDR1 and CDR2 (germline): SGHTA, FQGNSA. This CDR3 comprises 12 residues. The CDR3, as DNA: TGTGCCAGCAGCCGCGTAGGGAACACCATATATTTT. Its translation is CASSRVGNTIYF.

J is TRBJ2-7 and V is TRBV28, with TRBD1 matching 11 bases. The CDR3 is 21 amino acids. In germline, CDR1 is MDHEN, CDR2 SYDVKM. V dropped 3 bases and J dropped 5; count of bases not matched to a gene: 24. The CDR3 protein is CASSFSIADIGTGGSGNEQYF. CDR3 nucleotide sequence: TGTGCCAGCAGTTTTTCTATAGCCGATATCGGGACAGGGGGATCAGGGAACGAGCAGTACTTC.

The gene calls are TRBV4-1 and TRBJ1-4; D is perhaps TRBD1 (5 bases). Trimming cost V 0 bases and J 5 bases, with 10 bases left between them. Germline CDR1 is MGHRA and CDR2 is YSYEKL. The CDR3 consists of 15 residues. The CDR3 spells CASSQERGTNEKLFF. As DNA, the CDR3 is TGCGCCAGCAGCCAAGAACGGGGGACCAATGAAAAACTGTTTTTT.

This clone has just one count. V is TRBV5-4 and J is TRBJ1-3, with D possibly TRBD1 on 5 matching bases. Germline V gene lookup returns CDR1 SGHNT and CDR2 YYREEE (reference sequence). This CDR3 region has 20 residues. Trimming removed 0 bases at V and 0 bases at J, with 22 bases between. The CDR3 region has the DNA TGTGCCAGCAGCTTGGATGGGGCCACAGTGGAAGTCGCCTCTGGAAACACCATATATTTT. Residues: CASSLDGATVEVASGNTIYF.

This chain joins TRBV6-1 and TRBJ1-6; 11 positions match TRBD1. Looked up from germline, CDR1 is MNHNS and CDR2 is SASEGT. Trimming cost V 4 bases and J 6 bases; bases outside gene matches: 5. This CDR3 contains 16 residues. CDR3 nucleotide sequence: TGTGCCAGCAGTGGGTTTGGGACAGGGGGTAATTCACCCCTCCACTTT. Translated: CASSGFGTGGNSPLHF.